This T cell receptor (beta chain) was identified during a study of shared clonotypes between healthy human individuals. Sorted-subset replicate PCRs used 150 to 200 ng DNA, about 30,000 T cell genomes. Profiling relied on immunoSEQ multiplex PCR, and the TCRdb table lists in-frame clones only, not all of them. The sample lists 600,000 or so clones, about 95% occurring once. V lost 8 bases, J lost 3 bases, and 17 bases lay in between. Germline V gene lookup returns CDR1 MDHEN and CDR2 SYDVKM. The CDR3 consists of 14 residues. The study's findings and limits: Non-shared clonotypes showed lower generation probabilities than clonotypes common to all four donors. Donor scarcity curtailed the genetic and exposure-history diversity represented herein. Among the subsets, naive ones generally showed larger estimated richness than memory ones.

It was CD45RO-negative cells, positively selected for CCR7, that made up naive CD8 cells, with terminally differentiated effector memory CD45RA+ cells excluded. In the case of this clone: Its antigen remains unknown.

This rearrangement joins TRBV28 to TRBJ2-7; D perhaps matches TRBD2 (7 bases). The TCR sequence derives from a woman aged 30 to 39 in good health. Sequencing input: naive CD8+ T cells sorted from blood. Written as DNA, the CDR3 is TGTGCCAGCCGGGGGGCCAACCTCGTCTACGAGCAGTACTTC. Amino acids: CASRGANLVYEQYF.